This TCR beta chain comes out of a study of blood T cell repertoires in COVID-19. The table came from immunoSEQ multiplex PCR; TCRdb's copy has only in-frame clones and leaves some out. The sample lists some 220,000 clones, roughly 90% occurring once. With 5 bases removed from V and 3 bases from J, the gap between germline ends came to 16 bases. The CDR3 loop spans 15 amino acids. Per germline, CDR1 SGHAT and CDR2 FQNNGV. This clone was seen a single time. The sample was PBMCs or T cells enriched from blood (not recorded which). The receptor comes from a woman between 40 and 55 years old with acute COVID-19. The chain carries TRBV11-2 and TRBJ1-1, with D possibly being TRBD1 (6 bases). This CDR3 reads CASSRTHPGDTEAFF. The CDR3 DNA follows: TGTGCCAGCAGCCGAACACATCCAGGGGACACTGAAGCTTTCTTT. Looking up the rest from reference TRBV11-2 and TRBJ1-1 gives the full variable domain: EAGVAQSPRYKIIEKRQSVAFWCNPISGHATLYWYQQILGQGPKLLIQFQNNGVVDDSQLPKDRFSAERLKGVDSTLKIQPAKLEDSAVYLCASSRTHPGDTEAFFGQGTRLTVV.